Listed here is a single TCR beta chain. The sample comes from a study of shared T cell receptors in the human thymus. This table comes from immunoSEQ multiplex PCR, and its TCRdb copy is limited to in-frame clones, with some not included. The sample has 500,000 to 550,000 clones; about 84% are singletons. The CDR3 spans 16 residues. The V segment lost 3 bases and the J segment 2 bases; nucleotides outside the gene matches: 10. Per the germline V gene, CDR1 is MNHEY and CDR2 is SVGAGI. The data also belong to a second study, concerning human thymus T cells. In that study: Corrective surgery for congenital heart defects was being performed on the healthy Finnish infants who served as donors. Thymus tissue for the work was resected from patients undergoing corrective heart surgery. Thymic and blood repertoires appeared to display a bias in their usage of V and J genes.

This TCR was sampled from a boy in the first two years of life with a congenital heart defect. The genes are TRBV6-5 and TRBJ2-7; 7 nucleotides line up with TRBD2. Sequencing used thymocytes. CDR3 nucleotides: TGTGCCAGCAGTTATGGGCTGGGGGGGACCGCCTACGAGCAGTACTTC. As protein: CASSYGLGGTAYEQYF.